This T cell receptor beta chain came from a study of blood T cell repertoires in COVID-19 (dated by TCRdb to between 2020 and 2021). Study-wide context: Samples from collaborators originated in the United States, Italy and Spain and spanned both the acute and convalescent phases of COVID-19. The material from the prospective study consisted of cDNA or gDNA derived from T cells, B-cell-depleted T cells, or PBMCs. Subjects who had been exposed to COVID-19, were actively infected with it, or had recovered from it provided the deeply sampled blood TCRbeta repertoires that made up the dataset. The repertoires were made available in a free public database intended to serve as a resource for research on the immune response to SARS-CoV-2. The samples were drawn from the first 160 participants of the ongoing ImmuneRACE study and from over a thousand subjects provided by 6 global collaborators. The sample metadata nearly always contained a de-identified subject ID, COVID-19 status, age in years and sex. HLA class I and class II types, where available, came from metadata supplied by the sample provider rather than from assay-based typing.

The germline V gene encodes CDR1 SGHNT and CDR2 YYREEE (reference sequence). Trimming costs V 9 bases and J 0 bases, and their ends lie 12 bases apart. The CDR3 spans 13 residues, from the cysteine through the phenylalanine. Only the CDR3 part of the read is kept: 39 bases, read in frame from the first base. General findings and caveats noted by the study authors: The amount of clinical and demographic metadata varied by source and participant and was provided uncurated.

TCRbeta CDR3 regions were amplified from genomic DNA using the immunoSEQ Assay, a bias-controlled multiplex PCR. In the source study's methods: The number of nucleated cells in each sample was estimated from the amplification of reference gene primers within the assay. Sequence reads were collapsed and filtered to measure the absolute abundance of every unique TCRbeta CDR3 rearrangement. For each sample, productive Simpson clonality was calculated as the square root of Simpson's diversity index over productive rearrangements. Drawn from immuneACCESS, this table holds only the in-frame rearrangements with V and J called that TCRdb kept. Clones are partly lost; checked studies trace under half to an unresolved V gene and leave the rest unexplained. V, J and clone size reflect that table, while D and trimming were determined from the DNA. Within this sample are about 320,000 clones, with 75% to 90% of them counted one time only. The ten largest clones take up over 1.5% of the sample.

In the prospective study, participants were roughly 18 to 89 years old, resided in about 25 geographic areas of the United States, and were enrolled through a virtual design. To assign participants to cohorts, the prospective study relied on clinical history that participants themselves reported in a screening survey and a study questionnaire. Exposed participants were defined as having been in contact with someone with a PCR-confirmed or clinician-diagnosed COVID-19 case within 2 weeks of study entry. Each participant in the prospective study had whole blood, serum and a nasopharyngeal or oropharyngeal swab collected by mobile phlebotomists. Prospective study participants could optionally give additional blood draws and questionnaires over an approximately two-month period. Blood samples from the prospective study were shipped frozen or at room temperature prior to DNA extraction. A remark on this clone: What antigen it recognizes has not been identified. No per-base quality is available; no much larger clone lies one base away.

The sequencing sample was made of PBMCs or T cells enriched from blood (not recorded which). Recombination linked TRBV5-4 to TRBJ1-1; no D gene call is confident. The source is a woman aged 25-40 years who had been exposed to COVID-19. Here the CDR3 is given as CAIGREMNTEAFF. In nucleotide form, the sequence is TGTGCCATCGGGAGGGAAATGAACACTGAAGCTTTCTTT.